The 14 T cell receptor beta chains listed next were all sequenced from one sample in a study of CD8 T cells in ankylosing spondylitis. TCRdb processed the 5' RACE reads anew with MiXCR; each CDR3 protein has one entry. The sample yields approximately 130,000 distinct CDR3 sequences, over 7% seen once. The sequencing sample was made of blood, either unsorted or a sorted T cell fraction (not recorded which). The receptor set was obtained from a male donor with ankylosing spondylitis or in good health (not recorded which).

This clonotype has a handful of counts. This rearrangement joins TRBV24-1 to TRBJ2-2, with D hard to call. Germline values: CDR1 KGHDR, CDR2 SFDVKD. Trimming took off 7 bases at V and 0 bases at J, with 8 bases between the two ends. The CDR3 is made up of 14 amino acids. The CDR3 coding sequence is TGTGCCACCAGCGGGCGAACGAACACCGGGGAGCTGTTTTTT. Translating gives CATSGRTNTGELFF.

The V call is TRBV14, the J call TRBJ2-1; 7 nucleotides agree with TRBD2. J was trimmed by 4 bases and V by 3 bases; bases with no gene match: 9. Germline CDR1 SGHDN, CDR2 FVKESK. This CDR3 spans 16 amino acids. DNA for the CDR3: TGTGCCAGCAGCCAGGGACTACTCGGGCTTTACAATGAGCAGTTCTTC. It encodes CASSQGLLGLYNEQFF.

This clonotype was counted at least ten times. The chain joins TRBV7-8 to TRBJ2-7; unclear D gene. The germline V gene encodes CDR1 SGHVS and CDR2 FQNEAQ. V was pared by 2 bases and J by 3 bases, with 8 bases between. This CDR3 comprises 13 residues. The CDR3 protein is CASSLSRGYEQYF. Written as DNA, the CDR3 is TGTGCCAGCAGCTTAAGCCGAGGCTACGAGCAGTACTTC.

This clonotype has a count of ten or more. The chain is built from TRBV5-1 and TRBJ2-1, with 10 positions matching TRBD2. V was clipped by 2 bases and J by 6 bases; unmatched bases: 5. Per germline, CDR1 SGHRS and CDR2 YFSETQ. This CDR3 region has 15 residues. CDR3 protein: CASSFFSGRGNEQFF. The CDR3 region has the DNA TGCGCCAGCAGCTTCTTCAGCGGGAGGGGCAATGAGCAGTTCTTC.

This clonotype was counted many times. The CDR3 spells CSAGQGEETQYF. Written as DNA, the CDR3 is TGCAGCGCCGGACAGGGAGAAGAGACCCAGTACTTC. The chain employs TRBV29-1 and TRBJ2-5, with TRBD1 matching over 8 bases. V lost 7 bases, J lost 3 bases, and 4 bases stayed unmatched. The CDR3 is 12 amino acids. Germline loops: CDR1 SQVTM, CDR2 ANQGSEA.

This clonotype was counted many times. The chain joins TRBV15 to TRBJ2-1; D not certain. Deletions cut 3 bases from V and 4 bases from J, with 10 bases between. Per germline, CDR1 LNHNV and CDR2 YYDKDF (reference sequence). The CDR3 has 14 residues. CDR3 protein: CATSRLGVYNEQFF. The CDR3 nucleotides read TGTGCCACCAGCAGGCTCGGAGTATACAATGAGCAGTTCTTC.

This clonotype occurred many times. This sequence joins TRBV20-1 and TRBJ2-1, with 10 positions matching TRBD1. The germline V gene has CDR1 DFQATT and CDR2 SNEGSKA (reference sequence). The junction had 7 bases not matched to a gene; V was cut back by 1 base and J by 7 bases. The CDR3 is 15 amino acids. CDR3 sequence: CSARGGTGVGNEQFF. In DNA form, the CDR3 reads TGCAGTGCTAGAGGTGGGACAGGGGTCGGGAATGAGCAGTTCTTC.

Only a few counts were recorded for this clonotype. The chain has TRBV24-1 and TRBJ2-3; D is ambiguous. This CDR3 has 14 amino acids. Looked up from germline, CDR1 is KGHDR and CDR2 is SFDVKD. Trimming stripped 4 bases from V and 11 bases from J, with 18 bases between. CDR3 protein: CATSDNPSKTGQYF. In DNA form, the CDR3 reads TGTGCCACCAGTGACAACCCTAGTAAAACGGGGCAGTATTTT.

This clonotype was seen at least ten times. The chain employs TRBV29-1 and TRBJ2-3, with TRBD2 matching over 9 bases. The CDR3 spans 15 residues. V lost 6 bases and J lost 1; bases outside the gene matches: 8. CDR1 and CDR2 from the germline V gene are SQVTM and ANQGSEA. The CDR3 loop reads CSVTRLAERTDTQYF. The CDR3 DNA follows: TGCAGCGTCACTAGACTAGCGGAGCGCACAGATACGCAGTATTTT.

This clonotype was seen more than once but under ten times. The rearrangement links TRBV14 to TRBJ2-7; 8 bases are shared with TRBD2. Looked up from germline, CDR1 is SGHDN and CDR2 is FVKESK. This CDR3 is built from 18 residues. Trimming took 4 bases from V and 3 from J; bases not matched to a gene: 17. The CDR3 coding sequence is TGTGCCAGCAGCCCCGAACTAGCGGACCCTCGGCGAAGCTACGAGCAGTACTTC. Translating gives CASSPELADPRRSYEQYF.

This clonotype was observed many times. The chain uses TRBV9 and TRBJ2-1; 13 bases fit TRBD2. Germline V gene sequence: CDR1 SGDLS, CDR2 YYNGEE. V lost 3 bases and J lost 8; bases outside the gene matches: 8. The CDR3 contains 16 residues. The CDR3 DNA reads TGTGCCAGCAGCGCAGGACTAGCGGGAGTAATAGATGAGCAGTTCTTC. This gives the protein CASSAGLAGVIDEQFF.

This clonotype was counted ten times or more. V usage is TRBV28 and J usage is TRBJ2-3; maybe TRBD2 (6 bases). V lost 4 bases and J 1 base, leaving 21 bases between the germline ends. The CDR3 is 18 residues long. Germline V gene sequence: CDR1 MDHEN, CDR2 SYDVKM. CDR3 DNA sequence: TGTGCCAGCAGTTCAGTCGGGGCGGGAACCGCTGGCACAGATACGCAGTATTTT. Its protein is CASSSVGAGTAGTDTQYF.

This clonotype was observed many times. The rearrangement links TRBV7-2 to TRBJ2-1; D perhaps matches TRBD2 (5 bases). Germline-derived CDR1 and CDR2 are SGHTA and FQGNSA. The V and J ends lost 3 bases and 0 bases respectively, with 6 bases between them. There are 14 residues in the CDR3. The chain's CDR3 is CASSFAGSYNEQFF. CDR3 nucleotide sequence: TGTGCCAGCAGCTTTGCGGGCTCCTACAATGAGCAGTTCTTC.

This clonotype was counted ten times or more. This rearrangement joins TRBV5-1 to TRBJ1-1; D ambiguous. The CDR3 spans 13 residues. V was cut by 4 bases and J by 0 bases, with 7 bases left in between. Germline assignment: CDR1 SGHRS and CDR2 YFSETQ. CDR3 DNA sequence: TGCGCCAGCAGCCTCGACATGAACACTGAAGCTTTCTTT. It specifies CASSLDMNTEAFF. Filled out from reference TRBV5-1 and TRBJ1-1, the complete variable domain reads KAGVTQTPRYLIKTRGQQVTLSCSPISGHRSVSWYQQTPGQGLQFLFEYFSETQRNKGNFPGRFSGRQFSNSRSEMNVSTLELGDSALYLCASSLDMNTEAFFGQGTRLTVV.